This T cell receptor (beta chain) came from a study of blood T cell dynamics during melanoma immunotherapy. About the research overall: Metastatic melanoma patients received first-line pembrolizumab or nivolumab plus ipilimumab.

Time point described: pre-treatment baseline. The method was immunoSEQ multiplex PCR; TCRdb's version includes in-frame clones alone and lacks a portion of them. This sample carries 3,900 or so clones, 95% to 98% of them seen once, and the ten largest clones take less than 2%. Turning to this clone: The antigen remains unidentified.

Overall study results and limits: Clones driving repertoire changes may be melanoma-specific or general immune activation.

This TCR derives from a human donor with melanoma. Sequencing was performed on effector memory CD8+ T cells from blood, taken from a patient treated with checkpoint blockade.

CDR3 amino acids: CASTVPNRWHEQYF. The CDR3 nucleotides are TGCGCCAGCACCGTCCCCAACAGGTGGCACGAGCAGTACTTC. This chain connects TRBV5-1 to TRBJ2-7; D is possibly TRBD1 (5 bases). The length of the CDR3 is 14 residues. Trimming left V 6 bases short and J 5 bases short, with 18 bases between. In germline, CDR1 is SGHRS, CDR2 YFSETQ.